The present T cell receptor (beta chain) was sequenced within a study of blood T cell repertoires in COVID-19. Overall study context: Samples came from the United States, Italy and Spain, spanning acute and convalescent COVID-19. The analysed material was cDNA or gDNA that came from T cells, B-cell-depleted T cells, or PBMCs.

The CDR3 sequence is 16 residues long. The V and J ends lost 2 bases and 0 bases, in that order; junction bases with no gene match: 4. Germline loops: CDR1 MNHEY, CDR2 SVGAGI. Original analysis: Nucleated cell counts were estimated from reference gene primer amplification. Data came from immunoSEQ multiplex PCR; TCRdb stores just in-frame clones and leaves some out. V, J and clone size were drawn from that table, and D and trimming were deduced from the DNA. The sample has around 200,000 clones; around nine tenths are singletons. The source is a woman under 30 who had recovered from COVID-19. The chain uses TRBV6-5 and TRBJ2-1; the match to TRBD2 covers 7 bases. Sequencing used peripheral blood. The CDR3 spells CASSYTSGISYNEQFF. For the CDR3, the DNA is TGTGCCAGCAGTTACACAAGCGGGATCTCCTACAATGAGCAGTTCTTC.